These T cell receptor beta chains were read from a single sample in a study of yellow fever vaccine responses in identical twins. MiXCR, applied by TCRdb to the RT-PCR reads, yields one record per CDR3 protein. The table has approximately 11,000 distinct CDR3 sequences, under 85% seen once. The sequencing used T cells from blood (PBMCs), unsorted or a sorted subset (not recorded which), collected before or after yellow fever vaccination (not recorded which). The source is a woman younger than 30 who received the yellow fever vaccine. The conserved cysteine and the conserved F or W are not part of the CDR3 here. Not every row has a clone size; where given, it reads once, few, many or a size class.

>TRBV29-1|NA|TRBJ1-1
SVDWQGNTEAF
>TRBV20-1|NA|TRBJ2-1
SALPLGSEQF
>TRBV12-3/TRBV12-4|NA|TRBJ2-5
ASSLASQETQY
>TRBV7-9|NA|TRBJ1-1
ASSPGQGFLTEAF
>TRBV2|NA|TRBJ2-1
ASSSSGRAVGEQF
>TRBV19|NA|TRBJ1-2
ASSISASNYGYT
>TRBV4-2|NA|TRBJ1-2
ASSQPHAQSYGYT
>TRBV15|NA|TRBJ2-7
ATSRDSVGSYEQY
>TRBV29-1|NA|TRBJ1-4
SVEYGSNEKLF
>TRBV11-1|NA|TRBJ1-6
ASSSRTANNSPLH
>TRBV29-1|NA|TRBJ1-2
SVQRERYGYT
>TRBV4-1|NA|TRBJ2-1
ASSQEWSGLIYNEQF
>TRBV11-2|NA|TRBJ2-1
ASSAGDNEQF
>TRBV27|NA|TRBJ2-5
ASSSSGTLGGTQY
>TRBV4-2|NA|TRBJ1-6
ASSRGWNTHNSPLH
>TRBV6-1|NA|TRBJ2-1
ARNRWMGIYNEQF
>TRBV7-2|NA|TRBJ1-2
ASSLAGGGGSYHGYT
>TRBV11-1|NA|TRBJ2-1
ASSLPTGTSGGNEQF
>TRBV13|NA|TRBJ2-1
ASNGGYNEQF
>TRBV20-1|NA|TRBJ2-7
SVPTNSYEQY
>TRBV29-1|few|TRBJ2-7
SVGGGTYEQY
>TRBV2|NA|TRBJ2-7
ASSEVGSGPYEQY
>TRBV7-9|NA|TRBJ2-1
ASSLGIGGNEQF
>TRBV15|NA|TRBJ1-2
ATSRGYGYT
>TRBV6-5|NA|TRBJ2-3
ASSWAGEGTDTQY
>TRBV5-1|few|TRBJ2-1
ASSSTTGPLDNEQF
>TRBV4-1|NA|TRBJ1-3
ASSRMILTEGGNTIY
>TRBV29-1|NA|TRBJ2-7
SVGLAGEQY
>TRBV9|NA|TRBJ2-3
ASSVVSGDVDTQY
>TRBV2|NA|TRBJ2-1
ASKVQTGF
>TRBV29-1|NA|TRBJ1-5
SVESGDNQPQH
>TRBV11-1|few|TRBJ1-5
ASSFGTGNQPQH
>TRBV13|NA|TRBJ2-3
ASSPERGGDTQY
>TRBV12-3/TRBV12-4|NA|TRBJ1-5
ASTQGGDLSNQPQH
>TRBV11-1|NA|TRBJ1-1
ASSYGQGVITEAF
>TRBV6-2/TRBV6-3|NA|TRBJ1-6
ASSYGDNTPLH
>TRBV12-3/TRBV12-4|NA|TRBJ2-5
ASSLQRELQETQY
>TRBV6-2/TRBV6-3|NA|TRBJ1-3
ASSSDTSGNTIY
>TRBV11-3|few|TRBJ2-7
ASSLVVEIGSYEQY
>TRBV14|few|TRBJ1-2
ASSPRGQGYGYT
>TRBV6-2/TRBV6-3|few|TRBJ2-7
ASSYSWGRVDEQY
>TRBV5-5|few|TRBJ1-1
ASSQQGIVAEAF
>TRBV6-2/TRBV6-3|NA|TRBJ2-7
ASSYEYEQY
>TRBV7-6|few|TRBJ2-1
ASSLVSPTSGGPYNEQF
>TRBV29-1|once|TRBJ2-5
SVEDGAGETQY
>TRBV6-2/TRBV6-3|NA|TRBJ2-3
ASTHGDTQY
>TRBV3-1|NA|TRBJ1-6
ASSPPPGTSSYNSPLH